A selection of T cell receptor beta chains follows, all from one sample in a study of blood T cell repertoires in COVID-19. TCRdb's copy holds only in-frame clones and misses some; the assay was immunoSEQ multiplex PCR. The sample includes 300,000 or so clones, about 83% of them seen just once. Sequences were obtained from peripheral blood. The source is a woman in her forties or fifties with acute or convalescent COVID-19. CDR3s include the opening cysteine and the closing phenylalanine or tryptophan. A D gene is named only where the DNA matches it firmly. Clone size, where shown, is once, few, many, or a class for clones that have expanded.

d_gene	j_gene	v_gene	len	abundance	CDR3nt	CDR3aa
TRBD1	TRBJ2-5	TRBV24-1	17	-	TGTGCCACCAGTGATTTGCGGAGGGACAGGGGGAAAGAGACCCAGTACTTC	CATSDLRRDRGKETQYF
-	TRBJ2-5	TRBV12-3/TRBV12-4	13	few	TGTGCCAGCAGTGCGGGCTGGGGAGAGACCCAGTACTTC	CASSAGWGETQYF
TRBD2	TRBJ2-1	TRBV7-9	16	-	TGTGCCAGCACAACTTCTAGCGGGAGGGCGTCGGATGAGCAGTTCTTC	CASTTSSGRASDEQFF
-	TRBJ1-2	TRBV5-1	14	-	TGCGCCAGCAGCTCTGGGACTGCTAACTATGGCTACACCTTC	CASSSGTANYGYTF
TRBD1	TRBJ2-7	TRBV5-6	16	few	TGTGCCAGCAGCTCAGAATGGGACAGGTCCTCCTACGAGCAGTACTTC	CASSSEWDRSSYEQYF
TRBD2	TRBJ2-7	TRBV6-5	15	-	TGTGCCAGCAGCCCGTTAGGGCTAGCGGGAGAGGGGCAGTACTTC	CASSPLGLAGEGQYF
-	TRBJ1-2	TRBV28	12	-	TGTGCCAGCTTTGTCCTTAACTATGGCTACACCTTC	CASFVLNYGYTF
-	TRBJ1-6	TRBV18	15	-	TGTGCCAGCTCACCTGGGACATCTTATAATTCACCCCTCCACTTT	CASSPGTSYNSPLHF
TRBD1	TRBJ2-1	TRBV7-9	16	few	TGTGCCAGCAGCCCTCCGGGACAGGGGACTTTGAATGAGCAGTTCTTC	CASSPPGQGTLNEQFF
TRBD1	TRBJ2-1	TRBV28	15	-	TGTGCCAGCAGCCTAGGACAGGGGAGGCTCAATGAGCAGTTCTTC	CASSLGQGRLNEQFF
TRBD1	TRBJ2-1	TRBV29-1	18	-	TGCAGCGTTGAAGCCCAATTACTCCGGACAGGGACCTACAATGAGCAGTTCTTC	CSVEAQLLRTGTYNEQFF
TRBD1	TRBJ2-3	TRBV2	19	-	TGTGCCAGCAGTGAATTTGGGGGAGGGACAGGGGTAGGAACAGATACGCAGTATTTT	CASSEFGGGTGVGTDTQYF
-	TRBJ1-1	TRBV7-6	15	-	TGTGCCAGCAGCTTAGAGGACAGAATGAACACTGAAGCTTTCTTT	CASSLEDRMNTEAFF
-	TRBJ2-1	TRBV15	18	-	TGTGCCACCAGCAGAGCTGCATATGGGGGGAGCTCCTACAATGAGCAGTTCTTC	CATSRAAYGGSSYNEQFF
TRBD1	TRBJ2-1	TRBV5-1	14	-	TGCGCCAGCAGCTTGCAGGGGGACTACAATGAGCAGTTCTTC	CASSLQGDYNEQFF
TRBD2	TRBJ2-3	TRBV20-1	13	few	TGCAGTGCTAGTAGGCGGGAGACAGATACGCAGTATTTT	CSASRRETDTQYF
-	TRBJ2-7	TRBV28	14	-	TGTGCCAGCAGTTTTTCCGGGGGTAACTACGAGCAGTACTTC	CASSFSGGNYEQYF
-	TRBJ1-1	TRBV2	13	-	TGTGCCAGCAGGACAACAGGGAACACTGAAGCTTTCTTT	CASRTTGNTEAFF
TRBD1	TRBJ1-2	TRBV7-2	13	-	TGTGCCAGCATCAGGGGGGTACACTATGGCTACACCTTC	CASIRGVHYGYTF
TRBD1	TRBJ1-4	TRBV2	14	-	TGTGCCAGCAGTGAAAGACAGGGATCTGAAAAACTGTTTTTT	CASSERQGSEKLFF
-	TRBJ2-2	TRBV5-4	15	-	TGTGCCAGCAGCTTTCCTTCGGGGGACACCGGGGAGCTGTTTTTT	CASSFPSGDTGELFF